These 26 T cell receptor beta chains originate from one sample sequenced in a study of T cells in Graves' hyperthyroidism and ophthalmopathy. From RNA transcripts, TCR beta CDR3 regions were amplified. During a first-round RT-PCR of the TCR CDR3, the HTBI primer set was used. TCRdb independently ran MiXCR on the multiplex PCR reads; one entry per CDR3 protein. The sample lists roughly 570,000 distinct CDR3 sequences, about 15% occurring once. The material sequenced was blood. These receptors were obtained from a woman aged 30 to 39 with Graves' hyperthyroidism.

This clonotype was detected a few times. The CDR3 DNA is TGTGCCAGCAGGGGGCCAGGGAACTATGGCTACACCTTC. Its translation is CASRGPGNYGYTF. The V call is TRBV6-1, the J call TRBJ1-2; possibly TRBD1 for D (5 bases). Germline CDR1 MNHNS, CDR2 SASEGT. The length of the CDR3 is 13 residues. The V and J ends lost 6 bases and 2 bases respectively, with 10 bases between them.

This chain's CDR3 is CASSQGLYPSDEQYF. CDR3 DNA: TGTGCCAGCAGCCAAGGACTCTACCCAAGCGACGAGCAGTACTTC. The chain links TRBV4-2 to TRBJ2-7; D call uncertain. The CDR3 totals 15 residues. In germline, CDR1 is LGHNA, CDR2 YNFKEQ. Trimming removed 1 base from V and 5 bases from J, with 15 bases in between.

This clonotype was seen a handful of times. This rearrangement joins TRBV3-1 to TRBJ2-4; a weak D match, TRBD1 (6 bases). Trimming removed 0 bases from V and 7 bases from J, with 13 bases in between. There are 15 residues in the CDR3. Germline V gives CDR1 LGHDT, CDR2 YNNKEL (reference sequence). CDR3 DNA: TGTGCCAGCAGCCAAGATACACAGGGTGGTAACATTCAGTACTTC. This translates into CASSQDTQGGNIQYF.

The chain has TRBV6-6 and TRBJ1-1; TRBD1 matches 8 bases. CDR3 size: 15 residues. V dropped 0 bases and J dropped 4; count of bases not matched to a gene: 4. CDR1 MNHNY and CDR2 SVGAGI come from the germline V gene (reference sequence). The DNA for the CDR3 is TGTGCCAGCAGTTACTCGACAGGGGAGGGCACTGAAGCTTTCTTT. The encoded protein is CASSYSTGEGTEAFF.

This clonotype has a count of ten or more. The V gene is TRBV3-1, the J gene TRBJ2-1; D might be TRBD2 (5 bases). CDR3 size: 14 residues. V was clipped by 1 base and J by 6 bases, with 10 bases between them. The germline gives CDR1 LGHDT, CDR2 YNNKEL (reference sequence). This CDR3 reads CASSQGRGINEQFF. CDR3 nucleotide sequence: TGTGCCAGCAGCCAAGGAAGAGGGATCAATGAGCAGTTCTTC.

This clonotype was observed at least ten times. Relative to the germline gene, one junction end is altered; a read error may explain this. V is TRBV6-1 and J is TRBJ1-5, with D maybe TRBD1 (6 bases). Germline V gives CDR1 MNHNS, CDR2 SASEGT. The CDR3 spans 17 residues. CDR3 amino acids: CASSYGTDRRGNRPQHF. CDR3 sequence (DNA): TGTGCCAGCAGTTACGGTACCGACAGGAGGGGAAATCGGCCCCAGCATTTT.

This clonotype came up many times. CDR3 bases: TGTGCCAGCAGTGAAGTAATCCCGGGACTAGCGGGAAACCACGAGCAGTACTTC. Translation: CASSEVIPGLAGNHEQYF. The V and J genes are TRBV6-1 and TRBJ2-7; TRBD2 matches at 13 bases. J gave up 5 bases and V 1 base, and 11 bases lay outside the gene matches. Germline V CDR1 and CDR2: MNHNS, SASEGT. The CDR3 totals 18 residues.

Comment on this clonotype: This could be a read error, since a much larger clone is one nucleotide away. V is TRBV12-3 or TRBV12-4 and J is TRBJ2-7; the D is unclear. The CDR3 has 13 amino acids. V lost 7 bases to trimming and J lost 1 base, with 11 bases between them. The CDR3 DNA reads as TGTGCCAGCAACAGACGGACGTCCTACGAGCAGTACTTC. It encodes CASNRRTSYEQYF.

The chain links TRBV5-7 to TRBJ1-5; tentative D call: TRBD1 (5 bases). TRBV5-7 is labeled an ORF, and its function is uncertain. V was cut by 3 bases and J by 0 bases, with 10 bases left in between. The CDR3 has 15 residues. In DNA form, the CDR3 reads TGTGCCAGCAGCTGGACAACCACTAGCAATCAGCCCCAGCATTTT. Its translation is CASSWTTTSNQPQHF.

The chain uses TRBV4-1 and TRBJ2-1; D remains ambiguous. V lost 0 bases to trimming and J lost 0 bases, with 6 bases between them. Germline values: CDR1 MGHRA, CDR2 YSYEKL. This CDR3 contains 15 residues. CDR3 DNA: TGCGCCAGCAGCCAAGACTGGGGCTCCTACAATGAGCAGTTCTTC. Translating gives CASSQDWGSYNEQFF.

Ten or more counts support this clonotype. DNA for the CDR3: TGTGCCAGCAGCTTACGGGGGGTAGGAAGTTCGGAGTTCTTC. It is translated as CASSLRGVGSSEFF. The chain combines TRBV11-2 with TRBJ2-1; 7 bases map to TRBD2. Trimming at V came to 2 bases and at J to 14 bases, leaving 12 bases not matched to a gene. This CDR3 spans 14 amino acids. The germline V gene has CDR1 SGHAT and CDR2 FQNNGV.

This clonotype came up many times. The chain uses TRBV7-9 and TRBJ2-4, with 7 bases aligning to TRBD1. The length of the CDR3 is 16 residues. The germline V gene encodes CDR1 SEHNR and CDR2 FQNEAQ (reference sequence). Trimming cost V 0 bases and J 5 bases; bases outside gene matches: 7. CDR3 nucleotides: TGTGCCAGCAGCTTAGCGACGACAGGGTTGGAAAACATTCAGTACTTC. Translating it yields CASSLATTGLENIQYF.

This clonotype was observed a handful of times. The chain recombines TRBV20-1 with TRBJ2-7; 10 positions agree with TRBD2. Per germline, CDR1 DFQATT and CDR2 SNEGSKA (reference sequence). The CDR3 totals 14 residues. With 6 bases clipped from V and 2 bases from J, the junction kept 7 bases outside the gene matches. In nucleotides, the CDR3 is TGCAGTGCCGCAATAGCGGGAGGCGCCTACGAGCAGTACTTC. It codes for CSAAIAGGAYEQYF.

Many counts were recorded for this clonotype. The chain combines TRBV20-1 with TRBJ2-5; D unresolved. V lost 3 bases and J lost 2, with 19 bases in between. This CDR3 contains 16 residues. The V gene's germline CDR1 is DFQATT and CDR2 SNEGSKA (reference sequence). The CDR3 spells CSARTASRSTQETQYF. The DNA of the CDR3 is TGCAGTGCTAGGACCGCCTCGCGGAGCACTCAAGAGACCCAGTACTTC.

This clonotype was counted ten times or more. The chain combines TRBV7-2 with TRBJ2-7, with TRBD2 matching 11 bases. CDR3 length equals 17 residues. J lost 4 bases, V lost 1 base, and 9 bases had no gene match. The germline CDR1 and CDR2 sequences are SGHTA and FQGNSA. CDR3 sequence reads: CASSLGIAGGISYEQYF. Written as DNA, the CDR3 is TGTGCCAGCAGCTTAGGTATAGCGGGGGGGATAAGTTACGAGCAGTACTTC.

The rearrangement links TRBV5-6 to TRBJ1-4; perhaps TRBD1 as D (5 bases). V was cut by 2 bases and J by 2 bases, with 19 bases left in between. This CDR3 contains 18 residues. The germline gives CDR1 SGHDT, CDR2 YYEEEE. CDR3 loop: CASSLRIPDRGTNEKLFF. In nucleotides, the CDR3 is TGTGCCAGCAGCTTACGTATCCCTGACCGGGGGACTAATGAAAAACTGTTTTTT.

Comment on this clonotype: This sequence may be a read error, since a much larger clone differs from it by one base. The chain links TRBV20-1 to TRBJ2-3, with 9 positions matching TRBD2. This CDR3 is built from 14 residues. V was clipped by 3 bases and J by 2 bases; unmatched bases: 3. CDR1 and CDR2 from the germline V gene are DFQATT and SNEGSKA (reference sequence). The CDR3 protein is CSASAGGNTDTQYF. The CDR3 bases are TGCAGTGCTAGTGCGGGAGGGAACACAGATACGCAGTATTTT.

The genes are TRBV15 and TRBJ1-3, with D maybe TRBD1 (5 bases). V shed 2 bases and J shed 2 bases, with 16 bases lying between them. Germline V lookup: CDR1 LNHNV, CDR2 YYDKDF (reference sequence). The CDR3 sequence is 17 residues long. In DNA, the CDR3 is TGTGCCACCAGCAGACGGGGGACGTTACACGCTGGAAACACCATATATTTT. The encoded protein is CATSRRGTLHAGNTIYF.

On this clonotype itself: At one end, the junction sequence differs from germline, possibly due to a read error. The genes are TRBV20-1 and TRBJ2-2; no reliable D call. The CDR3 spans 13 residues. Germline lookup yields CDR1 DFQATT and CDR2 SNEGSKA (reference sequence). The CDR3 DNA reads as TGCAGTGCCCTTACTAAAAACACCCGGGAGCTGTTTTTT. Residues: CSALTKNTRELFF.

The chain employs TRBV20-1 and TRBJ2-6, with 10 bases that match TRBD1. In germline, CDR1 is DFQATT, CDR2 SNEGSKA (reference sequence). This CDR3 region has 15 residues. The trim removed 4 bases at V and 2 bases at J, leaving 2 bases unmatched. The CDR3 is CSATGTGAGANVLTF. In DNA, the CDR3 is TGCAGTGCTACCGGGACAGGGGCTGGGGCCAACGTCCTGACTTTC.

This clonotype was seen at least ten times. This sequence joins TRBV11-2 and TRBJ1-3, with 7 bases identical to TRBD1. The trim removed 5 bases at V and 0 bases at J, leaving 10 bases unmatched. The CDR3 consists of 17 residues. Germline CDR1 reads SGHAT; CDR2 reads FQNNGV. In nucleotides, the CDR3 is TGTGCCAGCAGCCCGAACAGGGGTAGTCACTCTGGAAACACCATATATTTT. Translating gives CASSPNRGSHSGNTIYF.

The chain uses TRBV12-5 and TRBJ1-5; possibly TRBD1 for D (6 bases). Per germline, CDR1 LGHNT and CDR2 FRNRAP. This CDR3 region has 13 residues. Trimming left V 4 bases short and J 6 bases short, with 10 bases between. CDR3 amino acids: CASGSGDGQPQHF. The CDR3 nucleotides are TGTGCTAGTGGTTCAGGGGATGGTCAGCCCCAGCATTTT.

This clonotype was recorded many times. The CDR3 spells CSARDRLLSAYNEQFF. The CDR3 DNA is TGCAGTGCTAGAGATCGACTCCTAAGTGCCTACAATGAGCAGTTCTTC. V is TRBV20-1 and J is TRBJ2-1; no clear D. This CDR3 comprises 16 residues. Per germline, CDR1 DFQATT and CDR2 SNEGSKA (reference sequence). With 0 bases removed from V and 2 bases from J, the gap between germline ends came to 14 bases.

This clonotype has ten or more counts. This sequence joins TRBV7-9 and TRBJ1-1, with D possibly being TRBD1 (5 bases). CDR3 length equals 15 residues. V was clipped by 2 bases and J by 0 bases, with 10 bases between them. CDR1 and CDR2 from the germline V gene are SEHNR and FQNEAQ (reference sequence). This chain's CDR3 is CASSLSGRMNTEAFF. In DNA, the CDR3 is TGTGCCAGCAGCTTATCGGGACGGATGAACACTGAAGCTTTCTTT.

This clonotype turned up a few times. J is TRBJ2-7 and V is TRBV19; 12 bases map to TRBD2. The germline V gene encodes CDR1 LNHDA and CDR2 SQIVND (reference sequence). The CDR3 extends over 15 amino acids. Trimming removed 6 bases from V and 2 bases from J; junction bases left unmatched: 5. The CDR3 coding sequence is TGTGCCAGTAGCGCCCTAGCGGGAGGGACCTACGAGCAGTACTTC. Protein sequence: CASSALAGGTYEQYF.

V gene TRBV27 combines with J gene TRBJ1-2; D might be TRBD1 (6 bases). The germline CDR1 and CDR2 sequences are MNHEY and SMNVEV (reference sequence). V lost 2 bases to trimming and J lost 8 bases, with 12 bases between them. The CDR3 loop spans 13 amino acids. The CDR3 sequence is CASSLRGKRGYTF. DNA of the CDR3: TGTGCCAGCAGTTTAAGGGGGAAGAGGGGCTACACCTTC.